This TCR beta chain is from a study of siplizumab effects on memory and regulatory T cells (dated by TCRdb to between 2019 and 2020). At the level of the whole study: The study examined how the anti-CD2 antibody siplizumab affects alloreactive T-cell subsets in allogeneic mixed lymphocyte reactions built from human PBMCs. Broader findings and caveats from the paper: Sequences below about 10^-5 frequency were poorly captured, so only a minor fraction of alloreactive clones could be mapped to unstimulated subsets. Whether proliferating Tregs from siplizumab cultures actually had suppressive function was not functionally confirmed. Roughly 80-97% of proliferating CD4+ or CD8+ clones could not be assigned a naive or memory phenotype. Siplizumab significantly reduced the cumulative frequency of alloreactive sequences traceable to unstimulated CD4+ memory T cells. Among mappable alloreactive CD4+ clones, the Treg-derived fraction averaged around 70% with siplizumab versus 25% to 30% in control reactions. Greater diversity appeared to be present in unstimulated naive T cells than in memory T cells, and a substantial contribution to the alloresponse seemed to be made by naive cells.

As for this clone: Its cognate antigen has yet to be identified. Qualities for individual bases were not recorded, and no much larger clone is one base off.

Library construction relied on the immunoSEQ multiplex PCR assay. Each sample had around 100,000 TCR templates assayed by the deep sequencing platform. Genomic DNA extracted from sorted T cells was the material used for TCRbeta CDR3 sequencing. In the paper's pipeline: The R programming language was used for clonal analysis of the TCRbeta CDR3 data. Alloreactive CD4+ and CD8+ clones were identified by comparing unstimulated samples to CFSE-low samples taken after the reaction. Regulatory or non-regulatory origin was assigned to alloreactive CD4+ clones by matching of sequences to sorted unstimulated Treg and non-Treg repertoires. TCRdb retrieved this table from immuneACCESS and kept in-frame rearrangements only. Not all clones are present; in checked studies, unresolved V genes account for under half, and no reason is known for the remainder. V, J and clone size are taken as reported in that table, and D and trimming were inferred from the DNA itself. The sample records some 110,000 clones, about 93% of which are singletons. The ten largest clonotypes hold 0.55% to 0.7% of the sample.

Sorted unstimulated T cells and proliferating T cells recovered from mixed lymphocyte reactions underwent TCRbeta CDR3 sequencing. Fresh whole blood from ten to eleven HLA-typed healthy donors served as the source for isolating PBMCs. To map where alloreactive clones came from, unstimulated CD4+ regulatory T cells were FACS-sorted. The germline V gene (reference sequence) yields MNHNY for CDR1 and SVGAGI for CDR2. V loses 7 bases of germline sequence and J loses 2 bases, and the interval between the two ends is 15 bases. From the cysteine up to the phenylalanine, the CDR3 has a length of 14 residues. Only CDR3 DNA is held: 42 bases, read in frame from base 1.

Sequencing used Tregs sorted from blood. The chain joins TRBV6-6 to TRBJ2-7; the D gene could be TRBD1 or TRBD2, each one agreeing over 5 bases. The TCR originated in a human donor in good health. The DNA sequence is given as TGTGCCAGCATCACGGGGACGGCTCCCTACGAGCAGTACTTC. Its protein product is CASITGTAPYEQYF.